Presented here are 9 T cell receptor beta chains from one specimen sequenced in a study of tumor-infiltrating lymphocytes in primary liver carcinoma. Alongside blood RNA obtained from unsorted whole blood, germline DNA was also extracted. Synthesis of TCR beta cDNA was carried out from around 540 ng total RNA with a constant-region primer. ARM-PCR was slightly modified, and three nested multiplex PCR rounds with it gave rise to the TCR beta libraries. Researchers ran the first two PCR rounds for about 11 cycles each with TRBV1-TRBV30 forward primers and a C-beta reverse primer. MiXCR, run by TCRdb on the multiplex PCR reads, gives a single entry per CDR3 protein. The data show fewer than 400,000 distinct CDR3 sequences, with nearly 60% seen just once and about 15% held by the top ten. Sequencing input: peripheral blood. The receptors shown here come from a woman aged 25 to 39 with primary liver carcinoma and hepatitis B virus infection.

The CDR3 coding sequence is TGTGCCAGCAGACCAAGGTCTGGGGCCAACGTCCTGACTTTC. Translating gives CASRPRSGANVLTF. The chain uses TRBV28 and TRBJ2-6; unclear D gene. The CDR3 has 14 residues. The V gene lost 6 bases and the J gene lost 1 base, with 7 bases spanning the gap. The germline V gene encodes CDR1 MDHEN and CDR2 SYDVKM.

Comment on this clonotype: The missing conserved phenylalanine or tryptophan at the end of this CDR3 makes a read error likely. The CDR3 region is CASSLLGADIQYI. CDR3 sequence (DNA): TGTGCCAGCAGCTTACTAGGGGCGGACATTCAGTACATC. The chain employs TRBV11-2 and TRBJ2-4; possibly TRBD1 for D (5 bases). With 2 bases removed from V and 8 bases from J, the gap between germline ends came to 10 bases. CDR3 size: 13 residues. Germline V lookup: CDR1 SGHAT, CDR2 FQNNGV.

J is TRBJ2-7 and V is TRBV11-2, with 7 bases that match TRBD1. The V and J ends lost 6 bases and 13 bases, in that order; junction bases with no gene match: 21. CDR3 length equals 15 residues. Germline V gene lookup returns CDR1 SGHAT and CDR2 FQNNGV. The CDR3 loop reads CASSLSLHRGEGHYF. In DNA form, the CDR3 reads TGTGCCAGCAGTTTATCCCTCCACAGGGGTGAGGGGCATTACTTC.

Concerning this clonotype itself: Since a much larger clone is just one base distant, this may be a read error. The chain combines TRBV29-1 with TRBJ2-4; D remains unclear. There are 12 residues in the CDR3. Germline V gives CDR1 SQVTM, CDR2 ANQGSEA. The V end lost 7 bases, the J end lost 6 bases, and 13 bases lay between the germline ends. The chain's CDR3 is CSAYLDPNIQYF. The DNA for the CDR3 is TGCAGCGCATACCTGGACCCAAACATTCAGTACTTC.

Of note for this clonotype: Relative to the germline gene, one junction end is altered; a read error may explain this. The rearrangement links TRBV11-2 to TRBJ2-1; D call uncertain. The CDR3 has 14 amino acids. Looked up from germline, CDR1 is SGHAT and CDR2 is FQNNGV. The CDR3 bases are TGTGCCAGTAGCTTAGGACCGGGCTACAATGAGCAGTTCTTC. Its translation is CASSLGPGYNEQFF.

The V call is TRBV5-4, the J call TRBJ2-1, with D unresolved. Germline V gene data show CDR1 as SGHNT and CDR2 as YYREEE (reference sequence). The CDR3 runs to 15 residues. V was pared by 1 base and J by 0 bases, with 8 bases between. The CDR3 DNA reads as TGTGCCAGCAGCTTGAACAGCCTCTCCTACAATGAGCAGTTCTTC. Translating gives CASSLNSLSYNEQFF.

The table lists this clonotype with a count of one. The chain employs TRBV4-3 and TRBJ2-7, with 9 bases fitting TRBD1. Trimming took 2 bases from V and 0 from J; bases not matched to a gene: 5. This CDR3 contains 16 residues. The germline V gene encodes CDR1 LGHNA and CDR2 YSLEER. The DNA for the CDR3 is TGCGCCAGCAGCCAAATAGGGACAGGGAGCTCCTACGAGCAGTACTTC. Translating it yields CASSQIGTGSSYEQYF.

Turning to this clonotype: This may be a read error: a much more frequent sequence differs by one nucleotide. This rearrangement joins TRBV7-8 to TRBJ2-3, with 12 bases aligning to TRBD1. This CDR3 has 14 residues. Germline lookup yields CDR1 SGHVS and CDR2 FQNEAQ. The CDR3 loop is CSSVGQGAVDTQYF. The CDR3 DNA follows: TGTTCCAGCGTGGGACAGGGGGCAGTAGATACGCAGTATTTT. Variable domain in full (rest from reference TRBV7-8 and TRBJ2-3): GAGVSQSPRYKVAKRGQDVALRCDPISGHVSLFWYQQALGQGPEFLTYFQNEAQLDKSGLPSDRFFAERPEGSVSTLKIQRTQQEDSAVYLCSSVGQGAVDTQYFGPGTRLTVL.

CDR3 bases: TGCGCCAGCAGCCGGCTACCTGGGGGGGGCCGGGGTGAAAAACTGTTTTTT. Protein sequence: CASSRLPGGGRGEKLFF. The rearrangement joins TRBV4-1 to TRBJ1-4, with TRBD1 as a possible D gene (6 bases). Germline loops: CDR1 MGHRA, CDR2 YSYEKL. The CDR3 totals 17 residues. V gave up 4 bases and J gave up 7 bases, with 22 bases separating them.